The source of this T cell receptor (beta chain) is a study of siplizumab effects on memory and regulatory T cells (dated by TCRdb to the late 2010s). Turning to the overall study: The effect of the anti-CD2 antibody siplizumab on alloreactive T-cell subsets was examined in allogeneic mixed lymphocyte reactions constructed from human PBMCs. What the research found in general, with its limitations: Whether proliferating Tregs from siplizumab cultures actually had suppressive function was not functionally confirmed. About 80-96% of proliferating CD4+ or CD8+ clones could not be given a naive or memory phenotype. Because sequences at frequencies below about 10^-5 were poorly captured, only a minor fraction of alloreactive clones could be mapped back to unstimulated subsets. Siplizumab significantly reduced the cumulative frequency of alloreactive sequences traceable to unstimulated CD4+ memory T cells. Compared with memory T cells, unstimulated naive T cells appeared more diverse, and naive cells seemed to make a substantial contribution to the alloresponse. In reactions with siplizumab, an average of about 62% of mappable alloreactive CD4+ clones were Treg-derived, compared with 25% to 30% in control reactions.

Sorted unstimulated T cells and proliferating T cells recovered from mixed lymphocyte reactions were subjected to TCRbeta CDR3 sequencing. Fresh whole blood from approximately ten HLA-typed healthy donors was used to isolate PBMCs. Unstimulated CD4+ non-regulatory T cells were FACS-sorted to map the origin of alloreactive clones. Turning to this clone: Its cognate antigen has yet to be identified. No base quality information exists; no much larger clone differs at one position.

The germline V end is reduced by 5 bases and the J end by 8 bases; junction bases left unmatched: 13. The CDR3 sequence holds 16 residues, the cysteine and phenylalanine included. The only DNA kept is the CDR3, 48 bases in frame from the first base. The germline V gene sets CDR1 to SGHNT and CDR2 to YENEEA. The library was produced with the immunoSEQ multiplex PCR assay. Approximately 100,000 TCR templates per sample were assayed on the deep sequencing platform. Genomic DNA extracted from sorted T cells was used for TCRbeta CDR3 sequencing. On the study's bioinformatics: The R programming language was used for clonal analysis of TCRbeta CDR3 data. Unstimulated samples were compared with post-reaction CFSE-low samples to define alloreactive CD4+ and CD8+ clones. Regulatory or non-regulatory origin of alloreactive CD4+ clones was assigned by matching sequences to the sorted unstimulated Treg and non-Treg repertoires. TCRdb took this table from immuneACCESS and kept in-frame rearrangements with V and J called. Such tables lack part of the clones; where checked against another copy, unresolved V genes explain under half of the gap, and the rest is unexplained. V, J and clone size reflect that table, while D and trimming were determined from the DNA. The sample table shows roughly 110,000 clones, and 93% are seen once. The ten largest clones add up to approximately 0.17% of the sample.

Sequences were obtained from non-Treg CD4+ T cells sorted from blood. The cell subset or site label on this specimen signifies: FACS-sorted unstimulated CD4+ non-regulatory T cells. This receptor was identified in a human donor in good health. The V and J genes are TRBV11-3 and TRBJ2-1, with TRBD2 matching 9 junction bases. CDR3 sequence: CASSREFGTSRDEQFF. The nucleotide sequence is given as TGTGCCAGCAGCCGAGAATTCGGGACTAGCCGCGATGAGCAGTTCTTC.